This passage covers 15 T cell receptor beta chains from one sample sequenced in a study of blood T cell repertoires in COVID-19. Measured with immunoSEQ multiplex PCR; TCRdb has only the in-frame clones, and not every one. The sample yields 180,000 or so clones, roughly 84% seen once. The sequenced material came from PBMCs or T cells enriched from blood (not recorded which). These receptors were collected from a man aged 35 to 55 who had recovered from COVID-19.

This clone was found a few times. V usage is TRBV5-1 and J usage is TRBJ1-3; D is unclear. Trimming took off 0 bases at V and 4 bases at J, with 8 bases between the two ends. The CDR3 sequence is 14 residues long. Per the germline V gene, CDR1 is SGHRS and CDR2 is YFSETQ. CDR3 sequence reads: CASSLAQQGNTIYF. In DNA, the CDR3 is TGCGCCAGCAGCTTGGCACAGCAAGGAAACACCATATATTTT.

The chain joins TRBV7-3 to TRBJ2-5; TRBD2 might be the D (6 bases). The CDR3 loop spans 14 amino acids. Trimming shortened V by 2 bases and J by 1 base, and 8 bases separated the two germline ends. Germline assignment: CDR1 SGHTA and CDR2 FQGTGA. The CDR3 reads CASSLGGPQETQYF. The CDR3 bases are TGTGCCAGCAGCTTAGGAGGGCCCCAAGAGACCCAGTACTTC. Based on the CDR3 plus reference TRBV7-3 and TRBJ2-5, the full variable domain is GAGVSQTPSNKVTEKGKYVELRCDPISGHTALYWYRQSLGQGPEFLIYFQGTGAADDSGLPNDRFFAVRPEGSVSTLKIQRTERGDSAVYLCASSLGGPQETQYFGPGTRLLVL.

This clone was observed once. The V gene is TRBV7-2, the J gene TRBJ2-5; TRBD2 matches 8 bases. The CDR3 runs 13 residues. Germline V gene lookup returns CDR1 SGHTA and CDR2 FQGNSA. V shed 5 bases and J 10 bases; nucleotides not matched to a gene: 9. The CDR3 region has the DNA TGTGCCAGCAGCAATTGGGGCGGGGGGTTCCAGTACTTC. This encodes CASSNWGGGFQYF.

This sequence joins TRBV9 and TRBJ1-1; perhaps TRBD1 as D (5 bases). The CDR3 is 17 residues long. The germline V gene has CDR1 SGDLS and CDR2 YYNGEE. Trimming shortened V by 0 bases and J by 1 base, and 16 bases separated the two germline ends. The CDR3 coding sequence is TGTGCCAGCAGCGTAGGTTCCGGGCAGGGTGCGAACACTGAAGCTTTCTTT. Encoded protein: CASSVGSGQGANTEAFF.

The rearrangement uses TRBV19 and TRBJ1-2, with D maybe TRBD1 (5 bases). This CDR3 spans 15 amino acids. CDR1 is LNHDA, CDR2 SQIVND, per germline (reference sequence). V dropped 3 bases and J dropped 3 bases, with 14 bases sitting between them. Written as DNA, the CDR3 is TGTGCCAGTAGTATTGTCTCGAAGGGGCACTATGGCTACACCTTC. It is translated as CASSIVSKGHYGYTF. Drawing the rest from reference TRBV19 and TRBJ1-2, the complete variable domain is DGGITQSPKYLFRKEGQNVTLSCEQNLNHDAMYWYRQDPGQGLRLIYYSQIVNDFQKGDIAEGYSVSREKKESFPLTVTSAQKNPTAFYLCASSIVSKGHYGYTFGSGTRLTVV.

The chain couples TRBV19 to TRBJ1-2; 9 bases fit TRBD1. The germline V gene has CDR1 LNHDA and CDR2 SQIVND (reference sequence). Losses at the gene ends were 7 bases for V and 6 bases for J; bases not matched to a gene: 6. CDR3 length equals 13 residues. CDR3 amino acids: CASTTGGRNGYTF. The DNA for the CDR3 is TGTGCCAGTACCACAGGGGGCAGGAATGGCTACACCTTC.

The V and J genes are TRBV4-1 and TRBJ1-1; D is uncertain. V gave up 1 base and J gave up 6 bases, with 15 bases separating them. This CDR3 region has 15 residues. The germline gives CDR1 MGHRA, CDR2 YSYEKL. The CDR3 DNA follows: TGCGCCAGCAGCCAAGTCGTGGGGTCGAGGGCTGAAGCTTTCTTT. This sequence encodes CASSQVVGSRAEAFF.

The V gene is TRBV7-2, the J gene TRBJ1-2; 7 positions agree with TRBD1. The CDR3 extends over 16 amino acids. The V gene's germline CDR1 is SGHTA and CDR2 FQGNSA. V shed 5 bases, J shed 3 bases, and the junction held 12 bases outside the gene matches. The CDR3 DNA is TGTGCCAGCAGCAAAAGGGCTGACAGGGAGGACTATGGCTACACCTTC. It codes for CASSKRADREDYGYTF.

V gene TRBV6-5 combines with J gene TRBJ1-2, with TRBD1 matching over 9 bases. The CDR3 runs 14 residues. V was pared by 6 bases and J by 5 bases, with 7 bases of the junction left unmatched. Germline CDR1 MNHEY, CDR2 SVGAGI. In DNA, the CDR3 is TGTGCCAGCAGCATAAGACAGGGGGATTATGGCTACACCTTC. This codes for CASSIRQGDYGYTF.

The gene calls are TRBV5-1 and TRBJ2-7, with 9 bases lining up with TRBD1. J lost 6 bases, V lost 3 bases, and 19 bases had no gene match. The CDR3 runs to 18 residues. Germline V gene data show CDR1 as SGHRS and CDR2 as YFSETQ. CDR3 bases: TGCGCCAGCAGCTATGTAAACAGGGGGCGAGTCAAAGGAGGCGAGCAGTACTTC. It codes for CASSYVNRGRVKGGEQYF.

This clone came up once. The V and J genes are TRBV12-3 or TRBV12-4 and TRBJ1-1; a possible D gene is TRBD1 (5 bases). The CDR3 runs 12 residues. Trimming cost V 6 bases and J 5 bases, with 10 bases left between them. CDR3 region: CASRRGLTEAFF. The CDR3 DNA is TGTGCCAGCAGACGGGGACTTACTGAAGCTTTCTTT.

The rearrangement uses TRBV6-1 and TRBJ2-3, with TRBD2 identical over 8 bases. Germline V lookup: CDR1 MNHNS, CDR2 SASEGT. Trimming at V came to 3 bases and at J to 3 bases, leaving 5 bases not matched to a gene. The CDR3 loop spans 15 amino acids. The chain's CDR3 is CASSDGGGRTDTQYF. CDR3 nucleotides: TGTGCCAGCAGTGATGGCGGGGGGCGAACAGATACGCAGTATTTT.

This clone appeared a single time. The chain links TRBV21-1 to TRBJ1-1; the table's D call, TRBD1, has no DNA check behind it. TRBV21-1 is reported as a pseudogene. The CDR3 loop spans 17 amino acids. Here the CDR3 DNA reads TGTGCCAGCAGCAACCAAAATTGGACCGACAGGGGGCGAGAAGCTTTCTTT. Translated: CASSNQNWTDRGREAFF.

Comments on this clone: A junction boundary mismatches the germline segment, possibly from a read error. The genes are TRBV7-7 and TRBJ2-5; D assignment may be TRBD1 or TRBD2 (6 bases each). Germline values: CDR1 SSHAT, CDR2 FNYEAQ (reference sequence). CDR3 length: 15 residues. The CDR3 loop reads CASSLGGTGGETQYF. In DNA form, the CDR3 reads TGTGCTAGCAGCTTAGGGGGGACCGGAGGGGAGACCCAGTACTTC.

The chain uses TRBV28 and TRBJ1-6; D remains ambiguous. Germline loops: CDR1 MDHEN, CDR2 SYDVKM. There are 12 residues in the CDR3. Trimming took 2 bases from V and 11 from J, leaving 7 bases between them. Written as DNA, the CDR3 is TGTGCCAGCAGTTTAAAGAGGGCACCCCTCCACTTT. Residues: CASSLKRAPLHF.